The TCR beta chain described here comes from a study of CD8+ T cells in alopecia areata. After removal of 4 bases from V and 0 bases from J, the junction contained 6 bases not matched to a gene. Germline V CDR1 and CDR2: SGHSN, HYEKVE. The CDR3 has 15 amino acids. This clone has just a few counts. Genes and germline come from the mouse. The read terminates 4 residues before the CDR3 end, so the remaining end is supplied by the germline J gene. This same CDR3 is encoded by further DNA sequences in the sample. Separation of pooled cutaneous lymph node cells was by sorting with CD4, CD8alpha, NKG2D, NKG2ACE and other markers. Sequencing relied on a cDNA template that was reverse transcribed from extracted RNA. The protocol was immunoSEQ multiplex PCR, while the TCRdb copy is restricted to in-frame clones and leaves out a portion. The data show roughly 260,000 clones, with none appearing a single time.

The receptor was derived from a C3H/HeJ mouse with alopecia areata. This mouse strain has H2-k as its MHC haplotype. The specimen was CD4+ T cells sorted from a lymph node. The V call is TRBV12-1, the J call TRBJ2-3; 7 bases are a match to TRBD2. The CDR3 DNA, read in part, is TGTGCCAGCTCCCCAACTGGGGCTAGTGCAGAA. Its protein is CASSPTGASAE. The CDR3 as a whole reads CASSPTGASAETLYF.